This TCR beta chain was sequenced during a study of T cell clones after liver transplantation. Looking at the study overall: A pre-transplant mixed lymphocyte reaction with TCRbeta sequencing defined graft-donor-reactive clones followed in post-transplant blood.

Using immunoSEQ multiplex PCR, the repertoire was profiled, and TCRdb retains in-frame clones only, with some absent. The sample lists about 45,000 clones; 70% to 90% were seen once. The CDR3 is 14 amino acids. Trimming pared 0 bases from V and 0 bases from J, leaving 5 bases between. CDR1 is SGHAT and CDR2 is FQNNGV in the germline V gene. A note on this clone: The antigen is not known.

The study's findings and limits: Post-transplant time points were not standardized, so conclusions are preliminary. The donor-reactive repertoire was only partly measurable in two subjects, lacking donor cells. Post-transplant, graft-donor-reactive CD4 TCRbeta sequences in blood dropped significantly in most of the 8 subjects.

Sample: CD4+ T cells from blood, taken 24 months after liver transplant. The gene calls are TRBV11-2 and TRBJ1-2; D call uncertain. This sequence was found in a human patient who received a liver transplant. The T cells may partly be graft donor cells. The CDR3 is CASSLDRANYGYTF. The CDR3 DNA reads TGTGCCAGCAGCTTAGATCGAGCTAACTATGGCTACACCTTC. The entire variable domain, with the rest obtained from reference TRBV11-2 and TRBJ1-2, is as follows: EAGVAQSPRYKIIEKRQSVAFWCNPISGHATLYWYQQILGQGPKLLIQFQNNGVVDDSQLPKDRFSAERLKGVDSTLKIQPAKLEDSAVYLCASSLDRANYGYTFGSGTRLTVV.